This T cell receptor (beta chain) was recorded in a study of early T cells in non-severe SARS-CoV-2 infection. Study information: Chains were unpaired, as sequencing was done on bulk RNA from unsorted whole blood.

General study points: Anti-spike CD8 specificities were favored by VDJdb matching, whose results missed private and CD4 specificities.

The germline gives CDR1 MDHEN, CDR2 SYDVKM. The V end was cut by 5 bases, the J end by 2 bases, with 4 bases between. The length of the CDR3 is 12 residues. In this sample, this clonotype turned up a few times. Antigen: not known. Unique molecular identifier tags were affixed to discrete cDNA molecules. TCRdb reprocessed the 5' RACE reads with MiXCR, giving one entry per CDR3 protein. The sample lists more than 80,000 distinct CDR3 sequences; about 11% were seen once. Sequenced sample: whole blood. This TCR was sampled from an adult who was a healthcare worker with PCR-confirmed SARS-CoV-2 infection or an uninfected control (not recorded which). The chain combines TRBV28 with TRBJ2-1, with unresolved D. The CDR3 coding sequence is TGTGCCAGCAGTGGGCCCTACAATGAGCAGTTCTTC. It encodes CASSGPYNEQFF.